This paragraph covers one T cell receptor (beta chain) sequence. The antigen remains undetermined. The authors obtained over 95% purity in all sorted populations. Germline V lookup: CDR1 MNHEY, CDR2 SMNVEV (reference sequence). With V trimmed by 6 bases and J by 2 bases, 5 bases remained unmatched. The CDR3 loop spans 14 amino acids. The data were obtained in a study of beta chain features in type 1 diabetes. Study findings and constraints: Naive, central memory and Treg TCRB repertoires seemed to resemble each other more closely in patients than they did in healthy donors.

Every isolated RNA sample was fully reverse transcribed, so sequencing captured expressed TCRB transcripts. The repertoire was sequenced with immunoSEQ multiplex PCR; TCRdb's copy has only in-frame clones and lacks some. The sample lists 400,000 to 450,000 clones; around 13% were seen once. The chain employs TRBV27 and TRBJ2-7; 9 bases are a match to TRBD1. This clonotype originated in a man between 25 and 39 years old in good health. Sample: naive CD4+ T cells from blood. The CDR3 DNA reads TGTGCCAGCAGGAAGGACAGGGGAACCTACGAGCAGTACTTC. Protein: CASRKDRGTYEQYF.